The 28 T cell receptor beta chains reported below all come from one sample, sequenced in a study of T cell responses to AZD1222 COVID-19 vaccine. Here immunoSEQ multiplex PCR was the method, and the copy in TCRdb shows in-frame clones only, minus some. The sample holds under 150,000 clones; approximately 85% are singletons and the top ten take 7.9%. The material was peripheral blood, obtained 28 days after the second dose of the MenACWY control vaccine. The receptor set was obtained from an adult who received the MenACWY meningococcal vaccine as a control.

CDR3 in amino acids: CASSLGQINYGYTF. The CDR3 coding sequence is TGCGCCAGCAGCTTGGGCCAGATTAACTATGGCTACACCTTC. The V and J genes are TRBV5-1 and TRBJ1-2; D is undetermined. Germline loops: CDR1 SGHRS, CDR2 YFSETQ. The CDR3 is 14 amino acids. Trimming removed 0 bases at V and 1 base at J, with 7 bases between. Full variable domain (rest looked up from reference TRBV5-1 and TRBJ1-2): KAGVTQTPRYLIKTRGQQVTLSCSPISGHRSVSWYQQTPGQGLQFLFEYFSETQRNKGNFPGRFSGRQFSNSRSEMNVSTLELGDSALYLCASSLGQINYGYTFGSGTRLTVV.

This chain uses TRBV3-1 (or the pseudogene TRBV3-2) with TRBJ1-3; 8 bases agree with TRBD1. Per the germline V gene, CDR1 is LGHDT and CDR2 is YNNKEL (reference sequence). The CDR3 consists of 14 residues. V lost 3 bases and J lost 4; bases outside the gene matches: 2. The CDR3 DNA reads as TGTGCCAGCAGCCAGACAGGGGAAGGAAACACCATATATTTT. Encoded protein: CASSQTGEGNTIYF.

This clone has only one observation. The rearrangement joins TRBV9 to TRBJ1-3; D gene uncertain. The V gene's germline CDR1 is SGDLS and CDR2 YYNGEE. The CDR3 is made up of 16 amino acids. The V end was cut by 0 bases, the J end by 2 bases, with 12 bases between. CDR3 protein: CASSVDPGSTGNTIYF. CDR3 coding DNA: TGTGCCAGCAGCGTAGACCCGGGGTCTACTGGAAACACCATATATTTT.

The chain has TRBV9 and TRBJ1-4, with D possibly TRBD1 on 5 matching bases. The CDR3 consists of 16 residues. The V end lost 2 bases, the J end lost 5 bases, and 16 bases lay between the germline ends. Germline V lookup: CDR1 SGDLS, CDR2 YYNGEE. CDR3 sequence (DNA): TGTGCCAGCAGCGTCGGGACCCCCTTGGTGAATGAAAAACTGTTTTTT. Translating it yields CASSVGTPLVNEKLFF.

The rearrangement links TRBV6-1 to TRBJ2-7, with a tentative D call TRBD1 (5 bases). The CDR3 spans 15 residues. V lost 3 bases and J 3 bases, leaving 15 bases between the germline ends. Germline CDR1 is MNHNS and CDR2 is SASEGT. The CDR3 region is CASSDGSGMDYEQYF. In DNA, the CDR3 is TGTGCCAGCAGTGACGGCTCAGGGATGGACTACGAGCAGTACTTC.

This rearrangement joins TRBV4-3 to TRBJ2-1; D is unresolved. CDR3 length: 15 amino acids. Trimming stripped 0 bases from V and 1 base from J, with 7 bases between. Germline CDR1 and CDR2: LGHNA and YSLEER. CDR3 DNA sequence: TGCGCCAGCAGCCAAGATGAGCCTTCCTACAATGAGCAGTTCTTC. Amino acid sequence: CASSQDEPSYNEQFF.

This clone has only a few counts. J is TRBJ2-3 and V is TRBV9; possibly TRBD1 or TRBD2 for D (5 bases each). CDR1 SGDLS and CDR2 YYNGEE come from the germline V gene. The V end lost 0 bases, the J end lost 2 bases, and 13 bases lay between the germline ends. This CDR3 is built from 16 residues. DNA for the CDR3: TGTGCCAGCAGCGTAGAAGGGACCTCAGCCACAGATACGCAGTATTTT. Amino acid sequence: CASSVEGTSATDTQYF.

V gene TRBV3-1 (or the pseudogene TRBV3-2) combines with J gene TRBJ1-1; D remains unclear. This CDR3 comprises 12 residues. Germline V gene data show CDR1 as LGHDT and CDR2 as YNNKEL (reference sequence). Trimming stripped 8 bases from V and 1 base from J, with 8 bases between. DNA of the CDR3: TGTGCCAGCGGCTTTAAGAACACTGAAGCTTTCTTT. As protein: CASGFKNTEAFF.

The chain employs TRBV6-5 and TRBJ2-7, with a tentative D call TRBD1 (6 bases). CDR3 length: 14 amino acids. Trimming cost V 3 bases and J 3 bases, with 12 bases left between them. Germline CDR1 MNHEY, CDR2 SVGAGI. The CDR3 nucleotides are TGTGCCAGCAGTTATTATACAGGGAACTACGAGCAGTACTTC. Protein product: CASSYYTGNYEQYF.

The chain links TRBV28 to TRBJ1-6; D not resolved. From germline, CDR1 is MDHEN and CDR2 SYDVKM. The CDR3 runs to 13 residues. The V end lost 5 bases, the J end lost 8 bases, and 10 bases lay between the germline ends. CDR3 loop: CASSERWDSPLHF. DNA of the CDR3: TGTGCCAGCAGTGAGCGATGGGATTCACCCCTCCACTTT. The whole variable domain, remainder taken from reference TRBV28 and TRBJ1-6, is DVKVTQSSRYLVKRTGEKVFLECVQDMDHENMFWYRQDPGLGLRLIYFSYDVKMKEKGDIPEGYSVSREKKERFSLILESASTNQTSMYLCASSERWDSPLHFGNGTRLTVT.

This clone was counted between two and nine times. The rearrangement links TRBV24-1 to TRBJ1-2, with 9 positions matching TRBD1. The ends lost 7 bases at V and 4 bases at J; junction bases unmatched: 6. This CDR3 contains 14 residues. The germline V gene encodes CDR1 KGHDR and CDR2 SFDVKD. The CDR3 DNA sequence: TGTGCCACCAGCCAAACAGGGGGCGGCTATGGCTACACCTTC. Translated: CATSQTGGGYGYTF.

Of note for this clone: Other DNA variants within this sample encode the same CDR3. The chain joins TRBV7-9 to TRBJ1-1; possibly TRBD1 for D (6 bases). The CDR3 sequence is 13 residues long. CDR1 SEHNR and CDR2 FQNEAQ come from the germline V gene (reference sequence). The V and J ends lost 3 bases and 4 bases respectively, with 9 bases between them. As DNA, the CDR3 is TGTGCCAGCAGCTTTGGACAGAGCACTGAAGCTTTCTTT. It translates to CASSFGQSTEAFF.

This clone was detected only once. CDR3 sequence: CASRQSGGAWETQYF. In DNA, the CDR3 is TGTGCCAGCAGACAATCAGGGGGCGCGTGGGAGACCCAGTACTTC. This chain connects TRBV7-6 to TRBJ2-5, with TRBD1 identical over 8 bases. Looked up from germline, CDR1 is SGHVS and CDR2 is FNYEAQ. The CDR3 runs 15 residues. J gave up 5 bases and V 6 bases, and 11 bases lay outside the gene matches.

The gene calls are TRBV5-1 and TRBJ2-7, with D perhaps matching TRBD1 (6 bases). Germline V lookup: CDR1 SGHRS, CDR2 YFSETQ. Trimming took 1 base from V and 5 from J, leaving 13 bases between them. This CDR3 region has 14 residues. CDR3 sequence (DNA): TGCGCCAGCAGCTTGACAGGGAAAGGGGACGAGCAGTACTTC. Protein product: CASSLTGKGDEQYF.

The CDR3 spells CASSPQDLSPAQYEQYF. The CDR3 nucleotides are TGTGCCAGCAGCCCGCAGGATCTAAGCCCGGCCCAATACGAGCAGTACTTC. The J gene is TRBJ2-7, the V gene TRBV11-3; D uncertain. Germline loops: CDR1 SGHNT, CDR2 YENEEA. This CDR3 region has 17 residues. V was clipped by 5 bases and J by 4 bases, with 24 bases between them.

The rearrangement joins TRBV29-1 to TRBJ2-7; 12 nucleotides match TRBD2. CDR3 length: 14 residues. The V gene end was trimmed by 7 bases and the J gene end by 4 bases; junction bases not matched to a gene: 8. Looked up from germline, CDR1 is SQVTM and CDR2 is ANQGSEA. CDR3 residues: CSGLKTSGRYEQYF. For the CDR3, the DNA is TGCAGCGGCCTAAAGACTAGCGGGAGATACGAGCAGTACTTC.

This sequence joins TRBV21-1 and TRBJ2-5; TRBD2 is taken as the D call from the table, unchecked against the DNA. TRBV21-1 is a pseudogene locus. The CDR3 is 15 residues long. The CDR3 sequence: CASSMVAGESETQYF. In DNA, the CDR3 is TGTGCCAGCAGCATGGTAGCGGGGGAATCGGAGACCCAGTACTTC.

The genes are TRBV11-3 and TRBJ2-1; 8 positions match TRBD1. Germline CDR1 SGHNT, CDR2 YENEEA. V shed 1 base and J 5 bases; nucleotides not matched to a gene: 7. The CDR3 is 16 amino acids. This CDR3 reads CASSLAGRGLNNEQFF. CDR3 DNA sequence: TGTGCCAGCAGCTTAGCCGGCAGGGGGCTCAACAATGAGCAGTTCTTC.

This clone was found once. This chain uses TRBV28 with TRBJ2-5; D unresolved. Deletions cut 2 bases from V and 1 base from J, with 20 bases between. Germline values: CDR1 MDHEN, CDR2 SYDVKM. This CDR3 region has 18 residues. In nucleotides, the CDR3 is TGTGCCAGCAGTTTAAGGTCCTATGCGAAATCCCTCCAAGAGACCCAGTACTTC. This codes for CASSLRSYAKSLQETQYF.

Only a few counts were recorded for this clone. The J gene is TRBJ1-5, the V gene TRBV3-1 (or the pseudogene TRBV3-2); D is possibly TRBD1 (5 bases). V dropped 1 base and J dropped 3 bases, with 7 bases sitting between them. CDR1 is LGHDT and CDR2 is YNNKEL in the germline V gene (reference sequence). CDR3 length equals 14 residues. Here the CDR3 DNA reads TGTGCCAGCAGCCAAGGGGACTACAATCAGCCCCAGCATTTT. Amino acids: CASSQGDYNQPQHF.

The CDR3 reads CASSRDREGTDTQYF. The CDR3, as DNA: TGTGCCAGTAGTAGGGACAGGGAAGGGACAGATACGCAGTATTTT. The chain couples TRBV19 to TRBJ2-3, with 9 bases that match TRBD1. There are 15 residues in the CDR3. The trim removed 4 bases at V and 3 bases at J, leaving 5 bases unmatched. Germline loops: CDR1 LNHDA, CDR2 SQIVND (reference sequence). The variable domain in full, completed from reference TRBV19 and TRBJ2-3, reads DGGITQSPKYLFRKEGQNVTLSCEQNLNHDAMYWYRQDPGQGLRLIYYSQIVNDFQKGDIAEGYSVSREKKESFPLTVTSAQKNPTAFYLCASSRDREGTDTQYFGPGTRLTVL.

CDR3 bases: TGTGCCAGAAGCCTCTCGCGCAGGGAGCAGTACTTC. Protein product: CARSLSRREQYF. This chain uses TRBV7-5 with TRBJ2-7; the table assigns TRBD1, which was not confirmed against the DNA. TRBV7-5 corresponds to a pseudogene. This CDR3 region has 12 residues.

The chain couples TRBV9 to TRBJ1-1; D call uncertain. Per the germline V gene, CDR1 is SGDLS and CDR2 is YYNGEE. CDR3 length: 14 amino acids. Trimming took off 3 bases at V and 0 bases at J, with 9 bases between the two ends. As DNA, the CDR3 is TGTGCCAGCAGCGCAAGGACGGTGAACACTGAAGCTTTCTTT. Protein: CASSARTVNTEAFF.

The chain employs TRBV18 and TRBJ2-5, with a tentative D call TRBD1 (6 bases). CDR1 and CDR2 from the germline V gene are KGHSH and LQKENI. The CDR3 spans 13 residues. V was clipped by 5 bases and J by 4 bases, with 11 bases between them. Here the CDR3 DNA reads TGTGCCAGCTCATCAGGGGCTGGAGAGACCCAGTACTTC. Translation: CASSSGAGETQYF. Combining the CDR3 with reference TRBV18 and TRBJ2-5 gives the whole variable domain NAGVMQNPRHLVRRRGQEARLRCSPMKGHSHVYWYRQLPEEGLKFMVYLQKENIIDESGMPKERFSAEFPKEGPSILRIQQVVRGDSAAYFCASSSGAGETQYFGPGTRLLVL.

In DNA, the CDR3 is TGTGCCAGCAGCTTAACCACAGGCAACACTGAAGCTTTCTTT. This sequence encodes CASSLTTGNTEAFF. The chain is built from TRBV11-3 and TRBJ1-1; D is perhaps TRBD1 (5 bases). CDR1 and CDR2 from the germline V gene are SGHNT and YENEEA. V was shortened by 2 bases and J by 2 bases, with 9 bases between the two germline ends. The CDR3 loop spans 14 amino acids. The whole variable domain, filled in from reference TRBV11-3 and TRBJ1-1, reads EAGVVQSPRYKIIEKKQPVAFWCNPISGHNTLYWYLQNLGQGPELLIRYENEEAVDDSQLPKDRFSAERLKGVDSTLKIQPAELGDSAVYLCASSLTTGNTEAFFGQGTRLTVV.

This chain connects TRBV5-6 to TRBJ2-5; D is unclear. V was pared by 0 bases and J by 4 bases, with 7 bases between. The CDR3 runs to 13 residues. Germline V gene lookup returns CDR1 SGHDT and CDR2 YYEEEE. CDR3 residues: CASSLVSGETQYF. The DNA for the CDR3 is TGTGCCAGCAGCTTGGTGTCGGGAGAGACCCAGTACTTC.

The chain links TRBV5-1 to TRBJ2-7; perhaps TRBD1 as D (6 bases). Germline CDR1 SGHRS, CDR2 YFSETQ. Trimming took 0 bases from V and 6 from J, leaving 10 bases between them. CDR3 length equals 13 residues. The CDR3 DNA follows: TGCGCCAGCAGCTTGGCGGACAGACCCGAGCAGTACTTC. As protein: CASSLADRPEQYF.

This clone is a singleton in its sample. The chain has TRBV24-1 and TRBJ1-2; D unresolved. The V gene lost 2 bases and the J gene lost 8 bases, with 8 bases spanning the gap. There are 12 residues in the CDR3. Germline V gives CDR1 KGHDR, CDR2 SFDVKD. In nucleotides, the CDR3 is TGTGCCACCAGTGATTCTGGGAGGGGCTACACCTTC. It yields the protein CATSDSGRGYTF.